These T cell receptor beta chains were read from a single sample in a study of cytomegalovirus exposure and HLA in healthy donors. Assay: immunoSEQ multiplex PCR; the TCRdb copy retains only in-frame clones and omits some. The table lists more than 150,000 clones, around 85% of them singletons, with roughly 6.7% in the top ten. Sequenced: PBMCs. The receptors derive from a man aged 40-55 years in good health and CMV-seropositive. CDR3s include the opening cysteine and the closing phenylalanine or tryptophan. The D gene is left open where the match is weak. Rows give clone size only sometimes, using once, few, many, or a class for an expanded clone.

>TRBJ2-1|TRBD2|TRBV7-2|once
TGTGCCAGCAGCTTCCCCGTCGATAGCGGGGGGTCCGACAATGAGCAGTTCTTC
CASSFPVDSGGSDNEQFF
>TRBJ1-2|NA|TRBV6-6|NA
TGTGCCAGCAGTTTAGACAGGATCTCTTCTGGCTACACCTTC
CASSLDRISSGYTF
>TRBJ2-7|NA|TRBV28|NA
TGTGCCGGGGCACCGATTAGGGGTTACTACGAGCAGTACTTC
CAGAPIRGYYEQYF
>TRBJ2-7|NA|TRBV11-2|NA
TGTGCCAGCAGCTTAGCTACAGGTTCCTACGAGCAGTACTTC
CASSLATGSYEQYF
>TRBJ2-2|TRBD2|TRBV11-2|NA
TGTGCCAGCAGCTTAGTTGGTCTAGCGGGTTCCACCGGGGAGCTGTTTTTT
CASSLVGLAGSTGELFF
>TRBJ2-3|TRBD2|TRBV19|NA
TGTGCCAGTAGTATCCCCCTAGCGGGGGATACAGATACGCAGTATTTT
CASSIPLAGDTDTQYF
>TRBJ2-3|NA|TRBV19|NA
TGTGCCGTAGCATTGGTACACACAGATACGCAGTATTTT
CAVALVHTDTQYF
>TRBJ2-1|NA|TRBV9|NA
TGTGCCAGCAGCGTAGCTACGAGGGACAATGAGCAGTTCTTC
CASSVATRDNEQFF
>TRBJ1-1|NA|TRBV27|NA
TGTGCCAGCACCTTGGACGGAACAGGGAACACTGAAGCTTTCTTT
CASTLDGTGNTEAFF
>TRBJ1-5|NA|TRBV29-1|NA
TGCAGCCCCCGGCCCACACATGGAGGGGGCAATCAGCCCCAGCATTTT
CSPRPTHGGGNQPQHF
>TRBJ2-3|NA|TRBV4-1|NA
TGCGCCAGCAGCCAAGATATGGCGGGGGCTCGGGGCGGCACAGATACGCAGTATTTT
CASSQDMAGARGGTDTQYF
>TRBJ1-5|NA|TRBV27|once
TGTGCCAGCAGTTTAAGGGGTGGGTGGGGTCAGCCCCAGCATTTT
CASSLRGGWGQPQHF
>TRBJ1-5|NA|TRBV5-6|NA
TGTGCCAGCAGCTTGGGACAGATTAATCAGCCCCAGCATTTT
CASSLGQINQPQHF
>TRBJ1-1|NA|TRBV7-9|NA
TGTGCCAGCAGCTTAGAGGGGCCACTCGAAGCTTTCTTT
CASSLEGPLEAFF
>TRBJ1-2|TRBD1|TRBV28|NA
TGTGCCAGCAGTCTACCAGGGGGTTATGGCTACACCTTC
CASSLPGGYGYTF
>TRBJ1-3|NA|TRBV29-1|few
TGCAGCGTTGTAGGAGAGGGAAACACCATATATTTT
CSVVGEGNTIYF
>TRBJ2-2|TRBD2|TRBV29-1|NA
TGCAGCGTGACGGAAGCGGGGGGTCGGTACACCGGGGAGCTGTTTTTT
CSVTEAGGRYTGELFF
>TRBJ1-4|TRBD1|TRBV19|NA
TGTGCCAGTAGTGGAGGACAGGGTCCTAATGAAAAACTGTTTTTT
CASSGGQGPNEKLFF
>TRBJ1-6|TRBD1|TRBV7-3|NA
TGTGCCAGCAGCCAGGACAGGGCTTCACCCCTCCACTTT
CASSQDRASPLHF
>TRBJ2-1|TRBD1|TRBV7-9|NA
TGTGCCAGCAGCACACCCGGGACAGGGGGGTTTGTGGTCAATGAGCAGTTCTTC
CASSTPGTGGFVVNEQFF
>TRBJ1-5|NA|TRBV21-1|NA
TGTGCCAGCAGCAAGAAGACAGTTAGCAATCAGCCCCAGCATTTT
CASSKKTVSNQPQHF
>TRBJ2-5|TRBD1|TRBV27|NA
TGTGCCAGCAGTATGGAAGGACAGGGGTGGAGAAAGACCCAGTACTTC
CASSMEGQGWRKTQYF
>TRBJ1-1|TRBD1|TRBV6-5|once
TGTGCCAGCAGTACTGCAACAGGGGTGCAGACTGAAGCTTTCTTT
CASSTATGVQTEAFF
>TRBJ1-1|TRBD1|TRBV7-9|NA
TGTGCCAGCAGCTCAGACAGGGAGATGAACACTGAAGCTTTCTTT
CASSSDREMNTEAFF